Given below is one T cell receptor (beta chain) in context. The record originates from a study of T cell changes during pregnancy in multiple sclerosis. Trimming pared 7 bases from V and 4 bases from J, leaving 14 bases between. CDR1 and CDR2 from the germline V gene are LNHDA and SQIVND (reference sequence). The CDR3 consists of 14 residues. Repertoires were generated with immunoSEQ multiplex PCR, while TCRdb's copy carries only in-frame clones and drops some. The table records approximately 28,000 clones, 89% of them present only once. Sequences were derived from CD8+ T cells from peripheral blood mononuclear cells, sampled in the second trimester of pregnancy. The TCR comes from a female donor with multiple sclerosis, enrolled in a pregnancy study. V gene TRBV19 combines with J gene TRBJ2-1; possibly TRBD2 for D (6 bases). The CDR3 is CASNSRGVYNEQFF. DNA of the CDR3: TGTGCCAGTAACTCTCGCGGGGTATACAATGAGCAGTTCTTC.